Listed below are T cell receptor beta chains from one sample, sequenced in a study of tumor and adjacent non-tumor tissue in lung cancer. TCRdb called the multiplex PCR reads again in MiXCR, with one record for every CDR3 protein. The table includes approximately 80,000 distinct CDR3 sequences, 80% to 90% detected once. Sequencing was carried out using distant non-tumor lung tissue. The receptors here all came from a man between 60 and 75 years old with non-small cell lung cancer. Both conserved end residues are part of each CDR3. The order of the fields is J gene, V gene, D gene, clone size, CDR3 protein, CDR3 DNA. A D gene is named only where the DNA matches it firmly. Clone size, where shown, is once, few, many, or a class for clones that have expanded.

j_gene: TRBJ2-1; v_gene: TRBV11-3; d_gene: TRBD2; abundance: -; CDR3aa: CASSLVGTNGREKQSF; CDR3nt: TGTGCCAGCAGCTTAGTTGGGACTAACGGGAGGGAGAAGCAATCCTTC
j_gene: TRBJ2-3; v_gene: TRBV12-3/TRBV12-4; d_gene: -; abundance: -; CDR3aa: CVSTPVSIDMQYF; CDR3nt: TGTGTCAGCACCCCCGTTAGCATAGATATGCAGTATTTT
j_gene: TRBJ2-6; v_gene: TRBV11-2; d_gene: TRBD2; abundance: -; CDR3aa: CANSTTSGGATGANVLSF; CDR3nt: TGTGCCAACAGTACAACTAGCGGGGGAGCCACTGGGGCCAACGTCCTGTCTTTC
j_gene: TRBJ1-2; v_gene: TRBV6-5; d_gene: -; abundance: -; CDR3aa: CASSSAPIHCYTF; CDR3nt: TGTGCCAGCAGTTCCGCCCCCATACACTGCTACACCTTC
j_gene: TRBJ2-2; v_gene: TRBV11-3; d_gene: -; abundance: -; CDR3aa: CASGHLATSGATGKLFF; CDR3nt: TGTGCCAGCGGCCACCTCGCGACTAGTGGGGCGACCGGGAAGCTGTTTTTT
j_gene: TRBJ2-5; v_gene: TRBV11-2; d_gene: -; abundance: -; CDR3aa: CASSYTMGGPKGTHYF; CDR3nt: TGTGCCAGCAGCTACACAATGGGGGGGCCAAAGGGGACCCATTACTTC
j_gene: TRBJ1-2; v_gene: TRBV12-3/TRBV12-4; d_gene: -; abundance: once; CDR3aa: CASRPLRTRGSECYTF; CDR3nt: TGTGCCAGCAGACCACTTAGGACCCGGGGAAGCGAATGCTACACCTTC
j_gene: TRBJ2-1; v_gene: TRBV11-3; d_gene: -; abundance: few; CDR3aa: CTSSLSGSTNEQFF; CDR3nt: TGTACCAGCAGCTTGAGTGGGAGTACCAATGAGCAGTTCTTC
j_gene: TRBJ2-7; v_gene: TRBV20-1; d_gene: -; abundance: -; CDR3aa: CSVREDGPYEQYF; CDR3nt: TGCAGTGTTAGAGAAGATGGACCCTACGAGCAATACTTC
j_gene: TRBJ1-1; v_gene: TRBV19; d_gene: -; abundance: few; CDR3aa: CASSRQERDTEAFF; CDR3nt: TGTGCCAGTAGCCGACAGGAGAGGGACACTGAAGCTTTCTTT
j_gene: TRBJ1-2; v_gene: TRBV6-5; d_gene: -; abundance: -; CDR3aa: CASNSPGRRATNYGYTF; CDR3nt: TGTGCCAGTAATTCACCTGGACGGAGAGCGACTAATTATGGCTACACCTTC
j_gene: TRBJ2-5; v_gene: TRBV4-2; d_gene: TRBD1; abundance: many; CDR3aa: CASSREQGAKETQYF; CDR3nt: TGTGCCAGCAGCCGAGAACAGGGGGCGAAGGAGACCCAGTACTTC
j_gene: TRBJ2-1; v_gene: TRBV5-1; d_gene: -; abundance: many; CDR3aa: CASSLGGGGTGRKTYNEQFF; CDR3nt: TGCGCCAGCAGCTTGGGTGGTGGAGGCACCGGTCGAAAGACCTACAATGAGCAGTTCTTC
j_gene: TRBJ2-3; v_gene: TRBV6-5; d_gene: -; abundance: -; CDR3aa: CASNAGTDKPYF; CDR3nt: TGTGCCAGCAACGCAGGCACAGATAAGCCGTATTTT
j_gene: TRBJ2-5; v_gene: TRBV11-2; d_gene: -; abundance: -; CDR3aa: CASISTGEVTQHF; CDR3nt: TGTGCTAGCATCTCTACGGGGGAAGTGACCCAGCACTTC
j_gene: TRBJ2-1; v_gene: TRBV11-1; d_gene: TRBD1; abundance: -; CDR3aa: CASSLTWGRGLSRSSYNEQFF; CDR3nt: TGCGCCAGCAGCTTAACTTGGGGCAGGGGGCTTAGTCGAAGCTCCTACAATGAGCAGTTCTTC
j_gene: TRBJ1-2; v_gene: TRBV20-1; d_gene: -; abundance: few; CDR3aa: CSGTPETTDGYTF; CDR3nt: TGCAGTGGTACCCCAGAGACTACTGATGGCTACACCTTC
j_gene: TRBJ2-5; v_gene: TRBV11-2; d_gene: -; abundance: -; CDR3aa: CASSTTQEETQYF; CDR3nt: TGTGCCAGCAGCACTACACAGGAGGAGACCCAGTACTTC
j_gene: TRBJ1-5; v_gene: TRBV28; d_gene: TRBD1; abundance: -; CDR3aa: CATGDNQHQHF; CDR3nt: TGTGCAACAGGGGATAATCAGCACCAGCATTTT
j_gene: TRBJ2-1; v_gene: TRBV6-5; d_gene: -; abundance: -; CDR3aa: CTSSYSYGPSSNNEQFF; CDR3nt: TGTACCAGCAGTTACTCGTACGGGCCGAGCTCCAACAATGAGCAGTTCTTC
j_gene: TRBJ2-7; v_gene: TRBV4-2; d_gene: TRBD2; abundance: -; CDR3aa: CASNQDRHPTSGWTFEQYF; CDR3nt: TGTGCCAGCAACCAAGACCGGCACCCCACTAGCGGGTGGACCTTCGAGCAGTACTTC
j_gene: TRBJ2-7; v_gene: TRBV5-1; d_gene: -; abundance: few; CDR3aa: CASSLDHGPAYEQYF; CDR3nt: TGCGCCAGCAGCTTGGATCACGGGCCCGCCTACGAGCAGTACTTC
j_gene: TRBJ2-4; v_gene: TRBV5-1; d_gene: -; abundance: -; CDR3aa: CASSMTSAKNVQYF; CDR3nt: TGCGCCAGCAGCATGACTAGTGCCAAAAACGTTCAGTATTTC
j_gene: TRBJ2-1; v_gene: TRBV6-6; d_gene: -; abundance: -; CDR3aa: CANSYQNKQFF; CDR3nt: TGTGCCAACAGTTACCAGAATAAGCAGTTCTTC
j_gene: TRBJ2-6; v_gene: TRBV4-1; d_gene: -; abundance: -; CDR3aa: CASSQVRGFIVGADVLTF; CDR3nt: TGCGCCAGCAGCCAAGTTCGTGGATTCATAGTAGGGGCCGACGTCCTGACTTTC
j_gene: TRBJ2-7; v_gene: TRBV28; d_gene: -; abundance: -; CDR3aa: CVSSLGRQGGQYF; CDR3nt: TGTGTCAGTAGTTTGGGCAGACAGGGAGGGCAGTACTTC